The sample holds a few counts of the clone carrying this TCR beta chain. Germline CDR1 SGHDT, CDR2 YYEEEE. This CDR3 is built from 14 residues. V was shortened by 5 bases and J by 6 bases, with 12 bases between the two germline ends. The entry originates in a study of blood T cell repertoires in COVID-19. The wider study: Sites in the United States, Italy and Spain provided acute and convalescent COVID-19 samples. The analysed material was cDNA or gDNA that came from T cells, B-cell-depleted T cells, or PBMCs.

Source study methods: Scientists estimated how many nucleated cells there were by amplifying reference gene primers. Profiled with immunoSEQ multiplex PCR; TCRdb holds only in-frame clones, not every one. D and trimming come from the DNA, and the V and J calls and clone size come from that table. Of about 6,000 clones in the sample, around 89% were seen once. Sequencing was performed on peripheral blood. The chain joins TRBV5-6 to TRBJ1-6; D uncertain. The clonotype comes from a human donor in a cohort sampled during active COVID-19. The CDR3 DNA follows: TGTGCCAGCAGGGTGGCATATTTTAATTCACCCCTCCACTTT. This sequence encodes CASRVAYFNSPLHF.